This T cell receptor beta chain was found in a study of blood T cell repertoires in COVID-19. Turning to the study itself: There were acute and convalescent COVID-19 samples, and they came from the United States, Italy and Spain. PBMCs, B-cell-depleted T cells, or T cells were the source of the cDNA or gDNA that made up the material.

Germline values: CDR1 SGHKS, CDR2 YYEKEE (reference sequence). Germline trimming cut 0 bases from V and 2 bases from J; bases unmatched to any gene: 5. This CDR3 is 15 amino acids long. Per the authors' pipeline: Researchers report that nucleated cell counts were estimated from reference gene primer amplification. Data came from immunoSEQ multiplex PCR; TCRdb stores just in-frame clones and leaves some out. V, J and clone size reflect that table, while D and trimming were determined from the DNA. The sample includes around 200,000 clones, about four fifths of them seen just once. The sequence was collected from a man in his fifties or sixties with active or convalescent COVID-19. This chain uses TRBV5-5 with TRBJ2-7, with TRBD1 identical over 7 bases. The sequenced sample was peripheral blood. CDR3 loop: CASSLATGDPYEQYF. CDR3 in DNA: TGTGCCAGCAGCTTGGCCACAGGGGATCCCTACGAGCAGTACTTC.